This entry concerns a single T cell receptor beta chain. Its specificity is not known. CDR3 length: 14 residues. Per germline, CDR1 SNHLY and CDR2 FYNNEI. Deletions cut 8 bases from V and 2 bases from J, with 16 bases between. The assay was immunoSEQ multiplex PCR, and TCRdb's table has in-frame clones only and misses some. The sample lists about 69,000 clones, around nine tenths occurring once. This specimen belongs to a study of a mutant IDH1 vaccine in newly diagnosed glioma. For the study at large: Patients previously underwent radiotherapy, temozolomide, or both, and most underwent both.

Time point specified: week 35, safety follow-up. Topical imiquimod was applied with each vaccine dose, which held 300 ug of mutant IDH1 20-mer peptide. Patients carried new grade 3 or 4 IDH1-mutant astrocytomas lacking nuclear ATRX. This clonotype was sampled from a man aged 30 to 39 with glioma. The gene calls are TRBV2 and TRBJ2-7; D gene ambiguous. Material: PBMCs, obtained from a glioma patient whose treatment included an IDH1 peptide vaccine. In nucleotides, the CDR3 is TGTGCCAGCGGCGTAATTCCCTTGGCCTACGAGCAGTACTTC. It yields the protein CASGVIPLAYEQYF.